There are many counts of the clone carrying this T cell receptor (beta chain). Its target is unknown. The data stem from a study of regulatory T cells in long-lasting Graves disease. The time point: newly diagnosed GD, antithyroid drugs for less than 3 months. Following extraction of RNA from PBMCs, that RNA was used to make the TCR library. CDR3 regions were amplified by Arm-PCR using iRepertoire HTBI primers to build TCR beta libraries. TCRdb re-analysed the multiplex PCR reads in MiXCR, keeping a single row per CDR3 protein. The data hold roughly 500,000 distinct CDR3 sequences, with about 13% observed a single time. Findings and limits, study-wide: Persistent patients shared thousands of public clonotypes among themselves. Newly diagnosed patients shared fewer, at more than 750. Under persistent disease, TRBV28, TRBJ1-2 and TRBJ2-5 were used preferentially.

This CDR3 has 14 residues. V lost 1 base, J lost 0 bases, and 9 bases lay in between. CDR1 is DFQATT, CDR2 SNEGSKA, per germline (reference sequence). These same data were also listed under a study on T cells in Graves' hyperthyroidism and ophthalmopathy.

This specimen consisted of peripheral blood mononuclear cells (PBMCs), obtained at new diagnosis, from a patient treated with antithyroid drugs. This receptor was taken from a man aged 30-40 years with Graves disease. This chain uses TRBV20-1 with TRBJ1-1, with D possibly matching TRBD1 (5 bases). In DNA form, the CDR3 reads TGCAGTGCTAGAGCTACGGGGGTGAACACTGAAGCTTTCTTT. It codes for CSARATGVNTEAFF.